One sample yielded the 6 T cell receptor beta chains listed below, sequenced in a study of blood T cell repertoires in COVID-19 (dated by TCRdb to 2018 to 2020). Receptors were amplified or captured by the immunoSEQ multiplex PCR assay. As stored in TCRdb, this immuneACCESS dataset retains in-frame rearrangements with V and J assigned. A fraction of the clones does not appear; measured against another copy, unresolved V genes explain less than half of the discrepancy, and the remainder lacks a known reason. The sample has a few hundred thousand clones on record, about 90% of them singletons. Jointly, the top ten make up 1.9% of the sample. Material: peripheral blood. Source of these receptors: a man between 40 and 49 years old with active or convalescent COVID-19.

CDR3 bases: TGTGCCAGCAGCGTAGGCTCTAGCCCGAGAACAGATACGCAGTATTTT. Protein product: CASSVGSSPRTDTQYF. This sequence joins TRBV9 and TRBJ2-3; TRBD2 might be the D (5 bases). CDR3 size: 16 residues. Germline loops: CDR1 SGDLS, CDR2 YYNGEE. Trimming removed 0 bases from V and 3 bases from J, with 14 bases in between.

V is TRBV28 and J is TRBJ1-3; D possibly corresponds to TRBD1 (6 bases). CDR3 length: 13 residues. Germline CDR1 MDHEN, CDR2 SYDVKM. V lost 6 bases, J lost 3 bases, and 9 bases lay in between. The CDR3 loop reads CASRGAGGNTIYF. The CDR3 DNA reads as TGTGCCAGCAGGGGGGCAGGTGGAAACACCATATATTTT.

The chain is built from TRBV5-1 and TRBJ2-1, with 7 bases aligning to TRBD2. This CDR3 region has 16 residues. The V gene end was trimmed by 0 bases and the J gene end by 0 bases; junction bases not matched to a gene: 3. CDR1 is SGHRS, CDR2 YFSETQ, per germline. The CDR3 is CASSLGLASSYNEQFF. The CDR3, as DNA: TGCGCCAGCAGCTTGGGACTAGCAAGCTCCTACAATGAGCAGTTCTTC.

The J gene is TRBJ2-1, the V gene TRBV7-2; TRBD1 aligns across 8 bases. The V and J ends lost 1 base and 2 bases, in that order; junction bases with no gene match: 4. Germline V CDR1 and CDR2: SGHTA, FQGNSA. The CDR3 runs 16 residues. The CDR3 is CASSLEQGAAYNEQFF. The CDR3 DNA is TGTGCCAGCAGCTTAGAGCAGGGGGCAGCCTACAATGAGCAGTTCTTC.

This chain uses TRBV15 with TRBJ2-3; 8 nucleotides agree with TRBD2. V shed 6 bases and J 1 base; nucleotides not matched to a gene: 18. The CDR3 loop spans 19 amino acids. Germline lookup yields CDR1 LNHNV and CDR2 YYDKDF (reference sequence). The CDR3 coding sequence is TGTGCCACCAGTCATGCGGGGGGTCATCCAGTGAGCGGCACAGATACGCAGTATTTT. It is translated as CATSHAGGHPVSGTDTQYF.

This chain connects TRBV13 to TRBJ1-2; D ambiguous. The CDR3 is 12 residues long. Germline V gene data show CDR1 as PRHDT and CDR2 as FYEKMQ (reference sequence). Trimming left V 5 bases short and J 7 bases short, with 11 bases between. CDR3 sequence reads: CASSEEIGGYTF. DNA for the CDR3: TGTGCCAGCAGCGAGGAAATCGGTGGCTACACCTTC.